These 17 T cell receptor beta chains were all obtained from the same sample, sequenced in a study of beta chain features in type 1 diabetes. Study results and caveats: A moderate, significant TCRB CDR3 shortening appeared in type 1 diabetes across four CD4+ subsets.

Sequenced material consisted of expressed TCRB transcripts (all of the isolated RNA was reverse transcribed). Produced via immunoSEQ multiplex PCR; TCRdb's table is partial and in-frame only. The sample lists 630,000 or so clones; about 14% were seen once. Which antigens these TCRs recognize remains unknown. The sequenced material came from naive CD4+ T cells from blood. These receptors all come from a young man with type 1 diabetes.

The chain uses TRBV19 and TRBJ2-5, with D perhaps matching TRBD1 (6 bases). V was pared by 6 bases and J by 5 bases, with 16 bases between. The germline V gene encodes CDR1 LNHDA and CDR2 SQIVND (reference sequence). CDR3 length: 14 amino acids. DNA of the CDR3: TGTGCCAGTAGCCCAGTACAGGGCTGGGAGACCCAGTACTTC. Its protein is CASSPVQGWETQYF.

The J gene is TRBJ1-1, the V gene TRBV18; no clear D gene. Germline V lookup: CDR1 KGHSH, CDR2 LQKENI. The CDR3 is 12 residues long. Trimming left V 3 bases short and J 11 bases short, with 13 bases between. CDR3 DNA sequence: TGTGCCAGCTCACCCGGAGTCCAGGCCGCTTTCTTT. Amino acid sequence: CASSPGVQAAFF.

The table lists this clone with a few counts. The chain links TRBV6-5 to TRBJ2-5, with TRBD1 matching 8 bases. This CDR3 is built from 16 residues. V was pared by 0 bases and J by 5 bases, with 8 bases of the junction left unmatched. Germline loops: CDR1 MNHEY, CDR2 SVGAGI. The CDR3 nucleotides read TGTGCCAGCAGTTACTCGGGACAGGAGACAGGGGAGACCCAGTACTTC. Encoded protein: CASSYSGQETGETQYF.

CDR3 in DNA: TGCGCCAGCACTTTGTCTGGCGGGACAGATACGCAGTATTTT. It yields the protein CASTLSGGTDTQYF. This chain links TRBV5-1 with TRBJ2-3; tentatively, D is TRBD2 (5 bases). CDR3 size: 14 residues. CDR1 is SGHRS and CDR2 is YFSETQ in the germline V gene. The germline V and J ends were trimmed by 6 bases and 3 bases, with 14 bases remaining between them. The full variable domain, rest sourced from reference TRBV5-1 and TRBJ2-3, is KAGVTQTPRYLIKTRGQQVTLSCSPISGHRSVSWYQQTPGQGLQFLFEYFSETQRNKGNFPGRFSGRQFSNSRSEMNVSTLELGDSALYLCASTLSGGTDTQYFGPGTRLTVL.

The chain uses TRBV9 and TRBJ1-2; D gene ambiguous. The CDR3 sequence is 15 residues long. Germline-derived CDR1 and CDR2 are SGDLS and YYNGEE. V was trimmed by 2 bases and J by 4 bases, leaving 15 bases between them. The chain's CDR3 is CASSVKSQLGYGYTF. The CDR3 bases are TGTGCCAGCAGCGTCAAGAGCCAGCTGGGCTATGGCTACACCTTC.

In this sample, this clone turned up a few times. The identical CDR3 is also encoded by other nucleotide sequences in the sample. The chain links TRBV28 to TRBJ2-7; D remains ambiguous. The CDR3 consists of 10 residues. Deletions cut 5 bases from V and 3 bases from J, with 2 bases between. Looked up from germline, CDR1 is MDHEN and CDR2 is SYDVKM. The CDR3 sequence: CASSRYEQYF. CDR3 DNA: TGTGCCAGCAGTCGCTACGAGCAGTACTTC.

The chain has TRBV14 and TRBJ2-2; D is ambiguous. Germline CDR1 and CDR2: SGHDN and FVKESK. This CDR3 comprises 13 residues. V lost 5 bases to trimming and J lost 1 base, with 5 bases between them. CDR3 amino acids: CASSAMNTGELFF. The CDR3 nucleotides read TGTGCCAGCAGCGCAATGAACACCGGGGAGCTGTTTTTT.

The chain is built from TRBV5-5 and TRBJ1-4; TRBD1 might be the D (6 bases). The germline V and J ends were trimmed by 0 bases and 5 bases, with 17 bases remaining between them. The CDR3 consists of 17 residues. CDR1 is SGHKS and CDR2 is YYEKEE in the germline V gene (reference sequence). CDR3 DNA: TGTGCCAGCAGCTTGGGGCCGGACAGCCGAATCAATGAAAAACTGTTTTTT. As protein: CASSLGPDSRINEKLFF.

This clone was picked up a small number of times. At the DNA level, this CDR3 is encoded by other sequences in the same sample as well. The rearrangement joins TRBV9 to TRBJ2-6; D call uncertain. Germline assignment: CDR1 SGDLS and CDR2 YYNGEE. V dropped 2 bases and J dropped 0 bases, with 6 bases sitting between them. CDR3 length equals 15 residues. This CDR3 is CASSVVSSGANVLTF. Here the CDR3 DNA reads TGTGCCAGCAGCGTTGTTAGCTCTGGGGCCAACGTCCTGACTTTC.

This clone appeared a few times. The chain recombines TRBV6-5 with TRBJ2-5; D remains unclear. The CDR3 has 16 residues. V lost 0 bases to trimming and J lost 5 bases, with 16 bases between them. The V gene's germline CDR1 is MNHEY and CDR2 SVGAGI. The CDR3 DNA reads TGTGCCAGCAGTTACTCGTCGGCACCTCTCGGGGAGACCCAGTACTTC. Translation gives CASSYSSAPLGETQYF.

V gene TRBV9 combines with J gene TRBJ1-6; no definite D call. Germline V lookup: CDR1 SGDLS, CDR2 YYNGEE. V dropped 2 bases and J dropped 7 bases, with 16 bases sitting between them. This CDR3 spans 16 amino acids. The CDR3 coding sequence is TGTGCCAGCAGCGTTGCGGGCGAACCGTGGAATTCACCCCTCCACTTT. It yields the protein CASSVAGEPWNSPLHF.

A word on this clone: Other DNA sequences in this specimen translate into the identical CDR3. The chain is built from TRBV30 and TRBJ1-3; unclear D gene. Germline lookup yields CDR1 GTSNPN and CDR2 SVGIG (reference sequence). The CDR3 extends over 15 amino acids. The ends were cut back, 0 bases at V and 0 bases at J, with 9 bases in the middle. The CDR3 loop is CAWSVGQSSGNTIYF. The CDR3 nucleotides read TGTGCCTGGAGTGTAGGGCAGTCCTCTGGAAACACCATATATTTT.

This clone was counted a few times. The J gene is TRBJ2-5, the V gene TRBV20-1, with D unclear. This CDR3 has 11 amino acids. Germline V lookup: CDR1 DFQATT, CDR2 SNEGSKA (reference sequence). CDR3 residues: CGQIGRETQYF. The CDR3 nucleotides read TGCGGGCAAATAGGTCGGGAGACCCAGTACTTC.

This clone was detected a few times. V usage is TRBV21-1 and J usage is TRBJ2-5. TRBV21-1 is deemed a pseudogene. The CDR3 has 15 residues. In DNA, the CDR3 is TGTGCCAGCAGCAAACGGATTGGGTTTCAAGAGACCCAGTACTTC. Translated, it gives CASSKRIGFQETQYF.

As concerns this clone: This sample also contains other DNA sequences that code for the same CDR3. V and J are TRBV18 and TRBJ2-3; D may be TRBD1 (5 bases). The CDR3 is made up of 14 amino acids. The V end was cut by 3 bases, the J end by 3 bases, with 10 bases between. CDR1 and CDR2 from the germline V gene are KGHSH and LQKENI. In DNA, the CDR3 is TGTGCCAGCTCACCGGGCAGGGCGACAGATACGCAGTATTTT. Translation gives CASSPGRATDTQYF. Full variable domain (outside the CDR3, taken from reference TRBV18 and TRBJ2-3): NAGVMQNPRHLVRRRGQEARLRCSPMKGHSHVYWYRQLPEEGLKFMVYLQKENIIDESGMPKERFSAEFPKEGPSILRIQQVVRGDSAAYFCASSPGRATDTQYFGPGTRLTVL.

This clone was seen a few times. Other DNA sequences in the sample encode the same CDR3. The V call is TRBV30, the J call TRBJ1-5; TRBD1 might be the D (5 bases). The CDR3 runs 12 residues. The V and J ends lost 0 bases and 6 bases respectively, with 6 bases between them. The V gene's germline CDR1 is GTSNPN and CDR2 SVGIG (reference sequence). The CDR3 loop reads CAWSVGVQPQHF. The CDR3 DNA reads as TGTGCCTGGAGTGTGGGGGTTCAGCCCCAGCATTTT.

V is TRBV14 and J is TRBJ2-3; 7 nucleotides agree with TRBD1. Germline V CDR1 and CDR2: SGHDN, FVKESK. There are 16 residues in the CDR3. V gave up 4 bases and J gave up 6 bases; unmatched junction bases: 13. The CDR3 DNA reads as TGTGCCAGCAGCCCGATCGACAGGGTAGGATTGGATACGCAGTATTTT. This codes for CASSPIDRVGLDTQYF.